This T cell receptor (beta chain) was found in a study of blood T cell repertoires in COVID-19. Overall study context: Italy, Spain and the United States were the sources of the convalescent and acute COVID-19 samples. Sources were T cells, B-cell-depleted T cells, or PBMCs; the material itself was cDNA or gDNA.

Method: immunoSEQ multiplex PCR; TCRdb's copy keeps in-frame clones and lacks some. The profile shows under 250,000 clones, roughly 84% of them singletons. Specimen: peripheral blood. The sequence derives from a man between 50 and 59 years old who had recovered from COVID-19.

Here the CDR3 reads CASSLSGSSYEQYF. The CDR3 nucleotides are TGTGCCAGCAGCTTAAGCGGGAGCTCCTACGAGCAGTACTTC. The chain combines TRBV7-9 with TRBJ2-7, with 8 bases fitting TRBD2. The germline V gene encodes CDR1 SEHNR and CDR2 FQNEAQ (reference sequence). The CDR3 runs 14 residues. After removal of 2 bases from V and 0 bases from J, the junction contained 0 bases not matched to a gene.